This T cell receptor (beta chain) was captured in a study of blood T cell repertoires in COVID-19. Overall study context: The cDNA or gDNA used as material had been derived from T cells, B-cell-depleted T cells, or PBMCs.

Cohort allocation depended upon clinical history that participants reported. A PCR-confirmed or clinician-diagnosed COVID-19 case had contacted exposed participants within 2 weeks of entry. Trimming cost V 6 bases and J 9 bases, with 12 bases left between them. The CDR3 extends over 12 amino acids. Libraries were prepared by immunoSEQ multiplex PCR; TCRdb keeps only in-frame clonotypes and omits some of them. The sample shows fewer than 400,000 clones, around nine tenths of them seen only once. What was sequenced was PBMCs or T cells enriched from blood (not recorded which). This clonotype was sampled from a woman under 40 who had been exposed to COVID-19. V is TRBV12-3 or TRBV12-4 and J is TRBJ1-5; D unclear. This CDR3 is CASSGSYGPQHF. The DNA of the CDR3 is TGTGCCAGCAGCGGGAGCTATGGGCCCCAGCATTTT.